These T cell receptor beta chains were read from a single sample in a study of T-cell memory formation after mild COVID-19. Each CDR3 protein is one row after TCRdb ran MiXCR on the 5' RACE reads. The data hold over 500,000 distinct CDR3 sequences, with 17% observed a single time. Sequenced sample: PBMCs or a T cell subset sorted from them (not recorded which). All receptors come from an adult woman who had mild COVID-19 (a few samples of this study predate the infection). Cell type and time point are not known. The conserved cysteine and the conserved F or W are not part of the CDR3 here. Fields, in order: V gene, J gene, clone size, CDR3 protein. For some rows the clone size is stated as once, few or many, or as a class when expanded; others skip it.

TRBV5-1,TRBJ1-5,-,ASSLGATDRGGQPQH
TRBV2,TRBJ1-5,-,ASRGDNHSNQPQH
TRBV11-2,TRBJ2-5,-,ASSLAGVKETQY
TRBV7-8,TRBJ2-5,many,ASSLEGLETQY
TRBV5-1,TRBJ2-7,many,ASSFDLGTGGEQY
TRBV3-1,TRBJ2-1,-,ASSQDTSSYNEQF
TRBV20-1,TRBJ1-6,few,SAKDRGNSPLH
TRBV4-1,TRBJ2-1,-,ASSQEIRSRGF
TRBV7-2,TRBJ2-5,many,ASSLARGSRYQETQY
TRBV7-6,TRBJ2-7,-,ASSLARTISSYEQY
TRBV5-6,TRBJ2-1,few,ASSLDESSYNEQF
TRBV7-2,TRBJ2-5,few,ASSLAVAGRQETQY
TRBV7-2,TRBJ2-3,-,ASSLAPYATDTQY
TRBV5-1,TRBJ1-2,few,ASSPGTGDDYGYT
TRBV5-1,TRBJ2-7,few,ASSYKGAPYEQY
TRBV23-1,TRBJ2-4,few,ASSQIAGENIQY
TRBV6-5,TRBJ1-3,few,ASSYSMASHSGNTIY
TRBV4-1,TRBJ2-7,-,ASSQDKYTYEQY
TRBV7-9,TRBJ1-1,many,ASSSPGNTEAF
TRBV15,TRBJ2-3,-,ATASQATDTQY
TRBV5-6,TRBJ2-7,-,ASSSATRTGFGEQY
TRBV4-2,TRBJ2-7,few,ASSPQTSGPLFYEQY
TRBV4-2,TRBJ1-5,-,ASSQEGTGYNQPQH
TRBV29-1,TRBJ1-2,few,SVALSGNYGYT
TRBV10-3,TRBJ2-1,few,ATQLAGGPGVF
TRBV7-2,TRBJ2-5,-,ASSLGPAQETQY